In this sample, the clone carrying this T cell receptor (beta chain) turned up once. This specimen belongs to a study of blood T cell repertoires in COVID-19. Background on the study: Some COVID-19 samples were acute and others convalescent; all came from the United States, Italy and Spain. The cDNA or gDNA used as material had been derived from T cells, B-cell-depleted T cells, or PBMCs.

In the study's own analysis: Counts of nucleated cells, estimated from reference gene primer amplification, were obtained. The protocol was immunoSEQ multiplex PCR, while the TCRdb copy is restricted to in-frame clones and leaves out a portion. That table supplies the V and J calls and clone size; D and trimming were determined from the DNA. Here the sample spans 90,000 to 140,000 clones, around 74% being singletons. V lost 7 bases to trimming and J lost 9 bases, with 19 bases between them. Germline loops: CDR1 SGHTS, CDR2 YDEGEE. The CDR3 is made up of 13 amino acids. This clonotype was sampled from a woman in her 70s with acute or convalescent COVID-19. The rearrangement links TRBV5-8 to TRBJ2-5, with a weak D call TRBD2 (5 bases). Sequences were obtained from peripheral blood. In DNA form, the CDR3 reads TGTGCCAGCCGGTTGACACTCCGGGAAGCCCAGTACTTC. It codes for CASRLTLREAQYF.